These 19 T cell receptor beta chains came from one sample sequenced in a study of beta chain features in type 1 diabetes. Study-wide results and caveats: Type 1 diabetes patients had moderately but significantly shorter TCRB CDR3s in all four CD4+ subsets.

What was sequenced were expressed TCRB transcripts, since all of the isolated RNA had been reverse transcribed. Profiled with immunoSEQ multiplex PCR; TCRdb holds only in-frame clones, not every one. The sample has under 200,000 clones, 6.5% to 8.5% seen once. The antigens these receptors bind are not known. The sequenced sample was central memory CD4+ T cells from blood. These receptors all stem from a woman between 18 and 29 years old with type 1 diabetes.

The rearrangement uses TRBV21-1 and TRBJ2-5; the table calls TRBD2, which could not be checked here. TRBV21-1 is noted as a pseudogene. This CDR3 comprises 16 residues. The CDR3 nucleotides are TGTGCCAGCAGTCCCATCTACACTGGGGGGTGGGGGACCCAGTACTTC. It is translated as CASSPIYTGGWGTQYF.

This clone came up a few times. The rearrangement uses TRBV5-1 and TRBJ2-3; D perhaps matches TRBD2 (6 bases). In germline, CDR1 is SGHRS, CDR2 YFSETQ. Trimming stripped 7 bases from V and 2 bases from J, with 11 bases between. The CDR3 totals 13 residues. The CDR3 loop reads CASAAGHTDTQYF. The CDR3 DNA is TGCGCCAGCGCGGCGGGGCACACAGATACGCAGTATTTT.

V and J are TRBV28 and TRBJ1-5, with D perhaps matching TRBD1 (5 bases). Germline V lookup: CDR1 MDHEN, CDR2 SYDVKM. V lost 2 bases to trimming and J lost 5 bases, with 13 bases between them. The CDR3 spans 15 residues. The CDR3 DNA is TGTGCCAGCAGTTTAAGTTTCGTAGGGGATCAGCCCCAGCATTTT. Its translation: CASSLSFVGDQPQHF.

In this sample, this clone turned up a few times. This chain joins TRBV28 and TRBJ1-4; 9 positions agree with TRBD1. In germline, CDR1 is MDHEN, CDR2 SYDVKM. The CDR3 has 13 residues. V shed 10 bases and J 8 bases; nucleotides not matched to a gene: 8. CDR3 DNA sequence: TGTGCCACCTCCGGGACAGGGCGGGAAAAACTGTTTTTT. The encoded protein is CATSGTGREKLFF.

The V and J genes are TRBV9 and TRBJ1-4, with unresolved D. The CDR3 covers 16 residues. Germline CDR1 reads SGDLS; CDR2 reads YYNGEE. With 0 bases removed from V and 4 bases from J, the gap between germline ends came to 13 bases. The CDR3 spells CASSVGRGVSNEKLFF. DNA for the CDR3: TGTGCCAGCAGCGTAGGTCGGGGTGTCAGTAATGAAAAACTGTTTTTT.

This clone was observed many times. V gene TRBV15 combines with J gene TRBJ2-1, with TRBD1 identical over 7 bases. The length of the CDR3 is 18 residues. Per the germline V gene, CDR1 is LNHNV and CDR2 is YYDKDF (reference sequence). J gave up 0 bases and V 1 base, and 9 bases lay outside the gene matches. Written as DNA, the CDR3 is TGTGCCACCAGCAGAGTGACAGGGTTCCCCTCCTCCTACAATGAGCAGTTCTTC. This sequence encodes CATSRVTGFPSSYNEQFF.

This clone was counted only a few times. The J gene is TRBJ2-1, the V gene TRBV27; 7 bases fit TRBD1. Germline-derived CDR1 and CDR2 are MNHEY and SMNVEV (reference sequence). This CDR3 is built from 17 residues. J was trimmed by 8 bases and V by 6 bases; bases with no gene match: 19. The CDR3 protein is CASRGDRDSGIWDEQFF. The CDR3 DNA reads TGTGCCAGCAGGGGGGACCGGGACAGTGGGATCTGGGATGAGCAGTTCTTC.

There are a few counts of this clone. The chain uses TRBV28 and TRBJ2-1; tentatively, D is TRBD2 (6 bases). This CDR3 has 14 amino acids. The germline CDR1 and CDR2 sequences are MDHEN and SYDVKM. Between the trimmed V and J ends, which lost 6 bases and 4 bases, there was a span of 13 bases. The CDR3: CASRSGLAYNEQFF. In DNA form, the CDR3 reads TGTGCCAGCAGGTCGGGACTGGCTTACAATGAGCAGTTCTTC.

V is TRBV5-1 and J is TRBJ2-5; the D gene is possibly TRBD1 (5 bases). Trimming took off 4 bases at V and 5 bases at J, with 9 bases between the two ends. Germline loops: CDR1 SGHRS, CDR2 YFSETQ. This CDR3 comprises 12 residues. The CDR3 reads CASSPKGETQYF. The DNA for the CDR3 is TGCGCCAGCAGCCCTAAGGGGGAGACCCAGTACTTC.

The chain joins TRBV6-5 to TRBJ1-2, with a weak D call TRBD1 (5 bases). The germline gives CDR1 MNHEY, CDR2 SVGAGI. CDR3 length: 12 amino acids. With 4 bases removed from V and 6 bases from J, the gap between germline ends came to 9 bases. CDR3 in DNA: TGTGCCAGCAGTTCGGGGGAAGATGGCTACACCTTC. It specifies CASSSGEDGYTF.

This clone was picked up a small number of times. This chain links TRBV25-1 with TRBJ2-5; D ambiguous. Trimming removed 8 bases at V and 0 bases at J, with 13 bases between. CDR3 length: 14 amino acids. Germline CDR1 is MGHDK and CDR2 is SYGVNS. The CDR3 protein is CASRSRSYQETQYF. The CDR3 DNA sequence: TGTGCCAGCCGGAGCAGATCGTACCAAGAGACCCAGTACTTC.

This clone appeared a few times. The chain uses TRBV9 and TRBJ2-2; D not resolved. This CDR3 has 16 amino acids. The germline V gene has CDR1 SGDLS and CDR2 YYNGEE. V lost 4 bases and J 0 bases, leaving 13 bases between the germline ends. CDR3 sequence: CASSPRRRTNTGELFF. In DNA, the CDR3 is TGTGCCAGCAGCCCTAGACGGCGCACGAACACCGGGGAGCTGTTTTTT. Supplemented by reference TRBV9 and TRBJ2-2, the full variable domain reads DSGVTQTPKHLITATGQRVTLRCSPRSGDLSVYWYQQSLDQGLQFLIQYYNGEERAKGNILERFSAQQFPDLHSELNLSSLELGDSALYFCASSPRRRTNTGELFFGEGSRLTVL.

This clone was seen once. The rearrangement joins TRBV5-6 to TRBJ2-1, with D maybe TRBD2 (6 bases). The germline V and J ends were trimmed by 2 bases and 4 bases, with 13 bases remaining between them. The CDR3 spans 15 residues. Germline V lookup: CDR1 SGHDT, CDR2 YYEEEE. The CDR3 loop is CASSLESGSYNEQFF. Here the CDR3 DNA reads TGTGCCAGCAGCTTAGAATCCGGGAGTTACAATGAGCAGTTCTTC.

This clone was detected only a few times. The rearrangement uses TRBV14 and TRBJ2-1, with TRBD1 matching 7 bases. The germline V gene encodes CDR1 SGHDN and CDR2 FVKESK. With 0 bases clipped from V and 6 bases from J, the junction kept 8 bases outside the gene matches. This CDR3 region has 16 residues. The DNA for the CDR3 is TGTGCCAGCAGCCAAGATAGGGGGACAGTCCCCAATGAGCAGTTCTTC. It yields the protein CASSQDRGTVPNEQFF.

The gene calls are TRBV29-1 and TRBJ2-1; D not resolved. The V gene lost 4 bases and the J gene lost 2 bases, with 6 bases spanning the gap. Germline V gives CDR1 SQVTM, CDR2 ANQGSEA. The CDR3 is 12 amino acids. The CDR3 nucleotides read TGCAGCGTTGTGGGCGCCTACAATGAGCAGTTCTTC. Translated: CSVVGAYNEQFF.

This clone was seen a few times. In DNA, the CDR3 is TGTGCCTGGAGTGCCGCACCTGATACGGGGGCTTTCTTT. Translating it yields CAWSAAPDTGAFF. The rearrangement joins TRBV30 to TRBJ1-1; no clear D. This CDR3 has 13 amino acids. Trimming removed 1 base from V and 11 bases from J, with 17 bases in between. Germline V CDR1 and CDR2: GTSNPN, SVGIG (reference sequence).

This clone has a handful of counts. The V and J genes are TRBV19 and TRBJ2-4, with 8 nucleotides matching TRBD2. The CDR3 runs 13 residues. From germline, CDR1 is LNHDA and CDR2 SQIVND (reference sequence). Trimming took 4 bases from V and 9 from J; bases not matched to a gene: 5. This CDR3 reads CASSNQRESIQYF. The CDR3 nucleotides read TGTGCCAGTAGTAACCAGCGGGAGTCCATTCAGTACTTC.

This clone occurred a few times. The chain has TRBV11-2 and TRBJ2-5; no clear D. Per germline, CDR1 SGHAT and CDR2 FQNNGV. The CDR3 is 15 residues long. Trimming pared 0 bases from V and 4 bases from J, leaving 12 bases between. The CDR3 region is CASSLDVARLETQYF. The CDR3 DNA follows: TGTGCCAGCAGCTTAGATGTCGCTAGATTAGAGACCCAGTACTTC.

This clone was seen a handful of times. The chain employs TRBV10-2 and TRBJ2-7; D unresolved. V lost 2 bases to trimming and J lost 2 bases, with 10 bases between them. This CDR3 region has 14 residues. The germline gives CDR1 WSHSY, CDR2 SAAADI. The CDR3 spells CASSELARPYEQYF. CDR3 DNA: TGCGCCAGCAGTGAGCTGGCGAGGCCCTACGAGCAGTACTTC.